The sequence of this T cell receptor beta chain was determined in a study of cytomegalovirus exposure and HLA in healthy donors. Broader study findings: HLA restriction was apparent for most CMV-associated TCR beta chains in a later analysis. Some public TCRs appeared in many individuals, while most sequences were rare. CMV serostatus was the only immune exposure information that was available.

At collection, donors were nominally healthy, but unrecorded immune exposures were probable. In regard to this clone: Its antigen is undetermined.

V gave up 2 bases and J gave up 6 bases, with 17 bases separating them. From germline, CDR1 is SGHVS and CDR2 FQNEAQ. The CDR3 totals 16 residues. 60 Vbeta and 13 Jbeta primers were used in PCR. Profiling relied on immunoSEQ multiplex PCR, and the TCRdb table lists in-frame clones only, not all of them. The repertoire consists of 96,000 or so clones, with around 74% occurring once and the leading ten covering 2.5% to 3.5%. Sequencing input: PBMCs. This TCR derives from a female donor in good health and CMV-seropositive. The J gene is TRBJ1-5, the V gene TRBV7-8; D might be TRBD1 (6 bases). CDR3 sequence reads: CASSLTSPTGVQPQHF. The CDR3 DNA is TGTGCCAGCAGCTTAACGAGTCCGACAGGAGTTCAGCCCCAGCATTTT.